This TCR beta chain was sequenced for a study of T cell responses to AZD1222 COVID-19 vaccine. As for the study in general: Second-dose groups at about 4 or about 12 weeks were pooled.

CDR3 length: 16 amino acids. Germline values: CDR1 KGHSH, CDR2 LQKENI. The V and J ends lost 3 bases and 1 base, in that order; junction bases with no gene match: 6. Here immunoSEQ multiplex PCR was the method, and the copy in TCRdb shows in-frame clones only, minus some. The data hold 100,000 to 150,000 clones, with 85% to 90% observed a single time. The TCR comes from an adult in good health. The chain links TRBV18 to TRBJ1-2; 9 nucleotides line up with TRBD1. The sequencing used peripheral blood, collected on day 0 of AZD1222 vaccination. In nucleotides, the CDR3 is TGTGCCAGCTCACCTGTCCCGGGACAGGGTAACTATGGCTACACCTTC. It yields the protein CASSPVPGQGNYGYTF. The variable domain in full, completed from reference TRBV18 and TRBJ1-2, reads NAGVMQNPRHLVRRRGQEARLRCSPMKGHSHVYWYRQLPEEGLKFMVYLQKENIIDESGMPKERFSAEFPKEGPSILRIQQVVRGDSAAYFCASSPVPGQGNYGYTFGSGTRLTVV.